The 4 T cell receptor beta chains in this list originate from one sample, sequenced in a study of patients with pleural tuberculosis. One entry per CDR3 protein results from TCRdb running MiXCR on the reads. The sample gives under 30,000 distinct CDR3 sequences, 15% to 20% of which show up once; around 3.2% is in the top ten. Sequenced input: peripheral blood. The receptor set was obtained from a human donor with pleural tuberculosis.

This clonotype was seen many times. CDR3 in DNA: TGTGCCATCAGTGAAACCGGGGAGCTGTTTTTT. This encodes CAISETGELFF. V usage is TRBV10-3 and J usage is TRBJ2-2; D gene unclear. Between the trimmed V and J ends, which lost 3 bases and 5 bases, there was a span of 1 base. The germline CDR1 and CDR2 sequences are ENHRY and SYGVKD. The CDR3 spans 11 residues.

Many counts were recorded for this clonotype. This chain uses TRBV5-5 with TRBJ2-5; D might be TRBD2 (6 bases). Germline assignment: CDR1 SGHKS and CDR2 YYEKEE (reference sequence). Deletions cut 1 base from V and 7 bases from J, with 11 bases between. This CDR3 has 13 residues. CDR3 coding DNA: TGTGCCAGCAGCTTGCCGGGAGAGGGGACCCAGTACTTC. Translated: CASSLPGEGTQYF.

This clonotype showed up many times. In DNA, the CDR3 is TGTGCCAGCAGCCAAGGGACCGGGGAGCTGTTTTTT. Translation gives CASSQGTGELFF. The chain links TRBV3-1 to TRBJ2-2; no clear D. Trimming stripped 1 base from V and 5 bases from J, with 2 bases between. The CDR3 has 12 residues. The germline CDR1 and CDR2 sequences are LGHDT and YNNKEL (reference sequence).

The chain is built from TRBV20-1 and TRBJ2-1; D unresolved. Germline assignment: CDR1 DFQATT and CDR2 SNEGSKA (reference sequence). V lost 5 bases and J 8 bases, leaving 19 bases between the germline ends. CDR3 length: 14 residues. For the CDR3, the DNA is TGCAGTGCTCACATCCCGGCCCCGTTGGATGAGCAGTTCTTC. It specifies CSAHIPAPLDEQFF.